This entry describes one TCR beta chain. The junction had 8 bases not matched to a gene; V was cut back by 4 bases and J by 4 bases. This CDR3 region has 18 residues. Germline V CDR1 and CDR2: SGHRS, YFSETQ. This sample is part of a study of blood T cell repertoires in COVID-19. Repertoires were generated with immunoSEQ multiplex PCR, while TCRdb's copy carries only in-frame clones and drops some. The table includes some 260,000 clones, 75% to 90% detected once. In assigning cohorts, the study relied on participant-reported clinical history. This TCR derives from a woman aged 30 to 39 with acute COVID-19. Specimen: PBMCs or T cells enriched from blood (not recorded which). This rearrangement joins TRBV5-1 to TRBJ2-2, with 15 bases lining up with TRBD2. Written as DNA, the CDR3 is TGCGCCAGCAGCACGGGACTAGCGGGGGGTCCGAGCACCGGGGAGCTGTTTTTT. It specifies CASSTGLAGGPSTGELFF. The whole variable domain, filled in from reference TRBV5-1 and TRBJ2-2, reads KAGVTQTPRYLIKTRGQQVTLSCSPISGHRSVSWYQQTPGQGLQFLFEYFSETQRNKGNFPGRFSGRQFSNSRSEMNVSTLELGDSALYLCASSTGLAGGPSTGELFFGEGSRLTVL.